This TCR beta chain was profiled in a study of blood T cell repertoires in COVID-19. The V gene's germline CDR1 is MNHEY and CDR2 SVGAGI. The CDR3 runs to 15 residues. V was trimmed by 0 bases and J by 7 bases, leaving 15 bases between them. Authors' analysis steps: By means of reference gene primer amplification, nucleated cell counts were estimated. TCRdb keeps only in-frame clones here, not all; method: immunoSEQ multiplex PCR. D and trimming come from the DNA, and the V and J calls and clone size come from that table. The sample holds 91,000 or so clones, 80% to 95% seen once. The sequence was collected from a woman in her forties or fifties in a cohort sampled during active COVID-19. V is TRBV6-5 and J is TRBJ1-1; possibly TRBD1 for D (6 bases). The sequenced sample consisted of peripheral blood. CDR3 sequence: CASSYSRSWGHEAFF. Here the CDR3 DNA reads TGTGCCAGCAGTTACTCGAGGTCTTGGGGGCATGAAGCTTTCTTT.